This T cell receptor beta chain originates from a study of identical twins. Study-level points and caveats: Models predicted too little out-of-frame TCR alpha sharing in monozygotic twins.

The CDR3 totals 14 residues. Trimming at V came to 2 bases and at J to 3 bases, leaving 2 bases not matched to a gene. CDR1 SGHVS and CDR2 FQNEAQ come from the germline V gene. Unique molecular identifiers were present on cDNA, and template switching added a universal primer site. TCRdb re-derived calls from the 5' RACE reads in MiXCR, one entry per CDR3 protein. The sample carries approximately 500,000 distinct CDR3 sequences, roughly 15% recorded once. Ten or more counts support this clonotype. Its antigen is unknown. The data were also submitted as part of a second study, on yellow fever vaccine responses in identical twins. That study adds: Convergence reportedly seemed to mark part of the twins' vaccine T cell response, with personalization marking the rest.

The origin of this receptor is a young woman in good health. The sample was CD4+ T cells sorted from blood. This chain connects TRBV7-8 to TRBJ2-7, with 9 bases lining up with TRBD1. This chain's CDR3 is CASSLRDRDYEQYF. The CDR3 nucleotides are TGTGCCAGCAGCTTACGGGACAGGGACTACGAGCAGTACTTC. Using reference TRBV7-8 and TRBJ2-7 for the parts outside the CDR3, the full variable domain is GAGVSQSPRYKVAKRGQDVALRCDPISGHVSLFWYQQALGQGPEFLTYFQNEAQLDKSGLPSDRFFAERPEGSVSTLKIQRTQQEDSAVYLCASSLRDRDYEQYFGPGTRLTVT.